This T cell receptor (beta chain) originates from a study of CD8 T cells in Susac syndrome. The study's findings and limits: The study recognized that its TCR sequencing and HLA analysis covered a relatively small number of individuals.

The CDR3 runs to 11 residues. With 4 bases clipped from V and 8 bases from J, the junction kept 2 bases outside the gene matches. The germline V gene encodes CDR1 DFQATT and CDR2 SNEGSKA (reference sequence). Remarks on this clonotype: No antigen is known for it.

Roughly 0.45 to 1 ug RNA was reverse transcribed with random hexamers. From the immunoSEQ multiplex PCR reads, TCRdb called clonotypes with MiXCR, one entry per CDR3 protein. Of approximately 280,000 distinct CDR3 sequences detected, around 83% appear once; the ten largest clones hold approximately 0.11%. The sample consisted of CD8+ T cells from PBMCs. The source is a human donor with multiple sclerosis. The chain carries TRBV20-1 and TRBJ1-2, with TRBD1 matching 9 bases. The CDR3 DNA reads as TGCAGTGCTACCACAGGGGGCGGCTACACCTTC. Protein sequence: CSATTGGGYTF.